Listed below are T cell receptor beta chains from one sample, sequenced in a study of cytomegalovirus exposure and HLA in healthy donors. This table comes from immunoSEQ multiplex PCR, and its TCRdb copy is limited to in-frame clones, with some not included. In the table there are 150,000 or so clones, 80% of which are singletons. What was sequenced was PBMCs. The source is a man in his fifties or sixties in good health and CMV-seronegative. CDR3s include the opening cysteine and the closing phenylalanine or tryptophan. The D gene is left open where the match is weak.

CDR3: CASSPGTKNTEAFF
DNA: TGTGCCAGCTCACCCGGGACAAAGAACACTGAAGCTTTCTTT
D: NA
J: TRBJ1-1
V: TRBV18

CDR3: CASSLDGLKNTEAFF
DNA: TGCGCCAGCAGCTTGGATGGACTGAAGAACACTGAAGCTTTCTTT
D: NA
J: TRBJ1-1
V: TRBV5-1

CDR3: CASSLKTGGRSDTQYF
DNA: TGTGCCAGCAGCTTAAAAACAGGGGGCCGGTCAGATACGCAGTATTTT
D: TRBD1
J: TRBJ2-3
V: TRBV5-4

CDR3: CASSSLYEQYF
DNA: TGTGCCAGCAGCTCCCTCTACGAGCAGTACTTC
D: NA
J: TRBJ2-7
V: TRBV11-3

CDR3: CSVEGGRTTEAFF
DNA: TGCAGCGTTGAAGGGGGCCGCACAACTGAAGCTTTCTTT
D: NA
J: TRBJ1-1
V: TRBV29-1

CDR3: CASGYGGQETQYF
DNA: TGTGCCAGTGGGTACGGGGGGCAAGAGACCCAGTACTTC
D: TRBD2
J: TRBJ2-5
V: TRBV19

CDR3: CASSLGTLNTEAFF
DNA: TGTGCCAGCAGCTTAGGAACACTGAACACTGAAGCTTTCTTT
D: NA
J: TRBJ1-1
V: TRBV7-9

CDR3: CASSSGGKRTDTQYF
DNA: TGTGCCAGCAGTTCGGGAGGCAAGCGCACAGATACGCAGTATTTT
D: TRBD2
J: TRBJ2-3
V: TRBV6-5

CDR3: CAWSEQGMVAEAFF
DNA: TGTGCCTGGAGTGAGCAGGGCATGGTCGCTGAAGCTTTCTTT
D: NA
J: TRBJ1-1
V: TRBV30

CDR3: CSGTQENYGYTF
DNA: TGCAGCGGTACACAGGAGAACTATGGCTACACCTTC
D: NA
J: TRBJ1-2
V: TRBV29-1

CDR3: CAISERQGNSPLHF
DNA: TGTGCCATCAGTGAAAGACAGGGTAATTCACCCCTCCACTTT
D: TRBD1
J: TRBJ1-6
V: TRBV10-3

CDR3: CASSQAPKTYEQYF
DNA: TGTGCCAGCAGCCAAGCCCCCAAAACTTACGAGCAGTACTTC
D: NA
J: TRBJ2-7
V: TRBV5-4

CDR3: CASTPMPRAGAVEQYF
DNA: TGTGCCAGCACTCCAATGCCGAGGGCAGGGGCGGTCGAGCAGTACTTC
D: NA
J: TRBJ2-7
V: TRBV27

CDR3: CASSTNRVDEQYF
DNA: TGTGCCAGCTCAACAAACAGGGTTGACGAGCAGTACTTC
D: NA
J: TRBJ2-7
V: TRBV18